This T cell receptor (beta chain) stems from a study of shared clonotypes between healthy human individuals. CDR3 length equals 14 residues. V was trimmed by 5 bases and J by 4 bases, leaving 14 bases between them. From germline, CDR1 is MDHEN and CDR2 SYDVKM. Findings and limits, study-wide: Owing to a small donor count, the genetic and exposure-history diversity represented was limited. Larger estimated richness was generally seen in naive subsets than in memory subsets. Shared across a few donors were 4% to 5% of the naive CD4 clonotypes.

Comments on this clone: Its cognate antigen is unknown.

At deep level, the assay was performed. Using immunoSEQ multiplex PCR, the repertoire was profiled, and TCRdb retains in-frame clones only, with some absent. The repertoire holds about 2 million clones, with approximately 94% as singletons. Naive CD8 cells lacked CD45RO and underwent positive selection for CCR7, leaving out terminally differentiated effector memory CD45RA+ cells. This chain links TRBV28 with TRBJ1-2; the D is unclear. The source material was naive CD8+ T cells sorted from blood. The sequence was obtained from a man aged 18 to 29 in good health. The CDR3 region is CASSPTELVYGYTF. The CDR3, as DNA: TGTGCCAGCAGTCCGACCGAATTGGTCTATGGCTACACCTTC.